The source of this T cell receptor beta chain is a study of PD-1 blockade in classical Hodgkin lymphoma. Overall study findings and caveats: What caused the repertoire differences, perhaps disease activity or prior therapy, remains undefined. Whoever responded completely had baseline diversity much like that seen in newly diagnosed patients. Individuals who commenced nivolumab within less than 1 year of ASCT were excluded. CD4+ but not CD8+ TCR diversity rose significantly by C4D1.

Assay: immunoSEQ multiplex PCR; the TCRdb copy retains only in-frame clones and omits some. The sample lists nearly 60,000 clones, less than 95% occurring once. Patients all relapsed after autologous stem cell transplantation, and there was variation in brentuximab vedotin exposure. About this clone itself: Its antigen is unidentified.

Germline CDR1 is MNHEY and CDR2 is SVGAGI. V gave up 3 bases and J gave up 2 bases, with 7 bases separating them. This CDR3 region has 13 residues. The rearrangement joins TRBV6-5 to TRBJ1-1; TRBD1 might be the D (5 bases). Sequences were derived from peripheral blood mononuclear cells (PBMCs), sampled before the second cycle of nivolumab. The receptor was isolated from a human donor with classical Hodgkin lymphoma. CDR3 nucleotide sequence: TGTGCCAGCAGTTATGACAGCAACACTGAAGCTTTCTTT. Its protein is CASSYDSNTEAFF.